This section outlines one TCR beta chain sequence together with its context. The antigen is undetermined. The data derive from a study of response to subunit inactivated influenza vaccine. Overall study results and limits: The authors proposed limited new T cell recruitment per seasonal influenza vaccination.

TCRdb reprocessed the RT-PCR reads via MiXCR and lists one record per CDR3 protein. In the table there are roughly 700,000 distinct CDR3 sequences, approximately 15% of which are singletons. Germline-derived CDR1 and CDR2 are SGDLS and YYNGEE. The CDR3 runs to 16 residues. Trimming removed 4 bases from V and 1 base from J; junction bases left unmatched: 7. The chain joins TRBV9 to TRBJ2-3; 9 bases fit TRBD1. The clonotype was recovered from a man aged 45-65 years who received an inactivated influenza vaccine. Sample: PBMCs from blood, taken about 11 days after vaccination. Here the CDR3 reads CASSPGDRDRTDTQYF. CDR3 in DNA: TGTGCCAGCAGCCCAGGGGACAGGGACCGCACAGATACGCAGTATTTT.